The 26 T cell receptor beta chains listed next were all sequenced from one sample in a study of identical twins. TCRdb recomputed calls from the 5' RACE reads with MiXCR, one row per CDR3 protein. The sample has about 200,000 distinct CDR3 sequences; roughly 15% are singletons. These data also formed part of another study, on T cells expressing NK-cell markers.

Sequenced material: CD8+ T cells sorted from blood. The receptors here all came from a woman under 30 in good health.

Points on this clonotype: Compared with germline, one end of the junction differs, possibly owing to a read error. The V and J genes are TRBV6-2 or TRBV6-3 and TRBJ2-3; a possible D gene is TRBD1 (5 bases). Germline-derived CDR1 and CDR2 are MNHEY and SVGEGT. The CDR3 has 14 amino acids. This chain's CDR3 is CATSQGASTDTQYF. The CDR3 nucleotides read TGTGCCACCAGTCAGGGTGCTAGCACAGATACGCAGTATTTT.

This clonotype was counted only a few times. The rearrangement uses TRBV11-2 and TRBJ1-1; D uncertain. The CDR3 spans 15 residues. Trimming shortened V by 1 base and J by 0 bases, and 9 bases separated the two germline ends. Germline lookup yields CDR1 SGHAT and CDR2 FQNNGV. The CDR3 nucleotides are TGTGCCAGCAGCTTAGTAACGGCCATGAACACTGAAGCTTTCTTT. This codes for CASSLVTAMNTEAFF. Using reference TRBV11-2 and TRBJ1-1 for the parts outside the CDR3, the full variable domain is EAGVAQSPRYKIIEKRQSVAFWCNPISGHATLYWYQQILGQGPKLLIQFQNNGVVDDSQLPKDRFSAERLKGVDSTLKIQPAKLEDSAVYLCASSLVTAMNTEAFFGQGTRLTVV.

This clonotype has only a few counts. The chain has TRBV5-1 and TRBJ2-7; a possible D gene is TRBD1 (6 bases). V lost 6 bases and J lost 0, with 10 bases in between. The CDR3 spans 13 residues. CDR1 SGHRS and CDR2 YFSETQ come from the germline V gene. The CDR3 DNA follows: TGCGCCAGCACCCTGGACAGCTCCTACGAGCAGTACTTC. Amino acid sequence: CASTLDSSYEQYF.

In its sample, this clonotype was seen a few times. V and J are TRBV6-6 and TRBJ1-1; maybe TRBD1 (6 bases). The ends were cut back, 9 bases at V and 6 bases at J, with 17 bases in the middle. CDR1 and CDR2 from the germline V gene are MNHNY and SVGAGI (reference sequence). The CDR3 is made up of 13 amino acids. The DNA for the CDR3 is TGTGCCAGTTGGGGGCCCCAGGAGGCTGAAGCTTTCTTT. Translated, it gives CASWGPQEAEAFF.

In its sample, this clonotype ranks as medium-sized. The chain couples TRBV15 to TRBJ2-1; D call uncertain. V lost 0 bases to trimming and J lost 0 bases, with 6 bases between them. Germline loops: CDR1 LNHNV, CDR2 YYDKDF (reference sequence). The CDR3 spans 15 residues. CDR3 in amino acids: CATSREGSSYNEQFF. CDR3 DNA: TGTGCCACCAGCAGAGAGGGTAGCTCCTACAATGAGCAGTTCTTC.

This clonotype occurred a few times. The genes are TRBV6-2 or TRBV6-3 and TRBJ2-2; no definite D call. V was pared by 4 bases and J by 4 bases, with 13 bases between. The CDR3 has 15 amino acids. Germline-derived CDR1 and CDR2 are MNHEY and SVGEGT. In DNA form, the CDR3 reads TGTGCCAGCAGTTTCTCTGTTTGGATCACCGGGGAGCTGTTTTTT. It translates to CASSFSVWITGELFF.

This clonotype was detected ten times or more. The chain links TRBV29-1 to TRBJ2-3; D is unresolved. The CDR3 runs 11 residues. The germline V gene has CDR1 SQVTM and CDR2 ANQGSEA. V lost 8 bases, J lost 4 bases, and 10 bases lay in between. This CDR3 is CSLRSADTQYF. The CDR3 coding sequence is TGCAGCCTCCGTTCGGCAGATACGCAGTATTTT.

The V gene is TRBV4-3, the J gene TRBJ2-7, with D unclear. CDR1 and CDR2 (germline): LGHNA, YSLEER. V was cut by 1 base and J by 5 bases, with 9 bases left in between. The CDR3 runs 13 residues. CDR3 sequence: CASSQGLSDEQYF. The CDR3 coding sequence is TGCGCCAGCAGCCAAGGCCTAAGCGACGAGCAGTACTTC.

This clonotype showed up just a few times. This chain uses TRBV3-1 with TRBJ2-2; D is perhaps TRBD1 (5 bases). Germline V gene sequence: CDR1 LGHDT, CDR2 YNNKEL (reference sequence). This CDR3 region has 16 residues. The ends were cut back, 4 bases at V and 3 bases at J, with 15 bases in the middle. CDR3 sequence reads: CASSRRTTGDTGELFF. CDR3 nucleotide sequence: TGTGCCAGCAGCCGCAGGACAACGGGCGACACCGGGGAGCTGTTTTTT.

The chain links TRBV13 to TRBJ2-5; the D is unclear. This CDR3 region has 15 residues. The V end lost 2 bases, the J end lost 4 bases, and 14 bases lay between the germline ends. The germline gives CDR1 PRHDT, CDR2 FYEKMQ (reference sequence). CDR3 nucleotides: TGTGCCAGCAGCTTACCCGGTGCCTCCAGAGAGACCCAGTACTTC. Its protein is CASSLPGASRETQYF.

The sample holds many counts of this clonotype. This chain uses TRBV12-3 or TRBV12-4 with TRBJ1-4, with D tentatively TRBD1 (6 bases). This CDR3 contains 12 residues. Between the trimmed V and J ends, which lost 4 bases and 14 bases, there was a span of 14 bases. CDR3 coding DNA: TGTGCCAGCAGTTACCTCAGGGGACGGCTGTTTTTT. Its translation: CASSYLRGRLFF.

V is TRBV6-2 or TRBV6-3 and J is TRBJ2-7; TRBD1 matches 8 bases. The V segment lost 2 bases and the J segment 1 base; nucleotides outside the gene matches: 10. Germline CDR1 and CDR2: MNHEY and SVGEGT. The CDR3 is 17 residues long. CDR3 nucleotides: TGTGCCAGCAGTTACCTAGGCGGCAGGGGGCAGTCCTACGAGCAGTACTTC. As protein: CASSYLGGRGQSYEQYF.

This clonotype was found many times. The gene calls are TRBV25-1 and TRBJ1-1; tentative D call: TRBD1 (5 bases). Germline V lookup: CDR1 MGHDK, CDR2 SYGVNS. Trimming pared 5 bases from V and 1 base from J, leaving 8 bases between. This CDR3 has 13 residues. CDR3 sequence reads: CASSKGQNTEAFF. For the CDR3, the DNA is TGTGCCAGCAGTAAGGGGCAGAACACTGAAGCTTTCTTT. The whole variable domain, filled in from reference TRBV25-1 and TRBJ1-1, reads EADIYQTPRYLVIGTGKKITLECSQTMGHDKMYWYQQDPGMELHLIHYSYGVNSTEKGDLSSESTVSRIRTEHFPLTLESARPSHTSQYLCASSKGQNTEAFFGQGTRLTVV.

J is TRBJ2-5 and V is TRBV15; D is perhaps TRBD2 (6 bases). Germline V gene sequence: CDR1 LNHNV, CDR2 YYDKDF (reference sequence). Trimming pared 4 bases from V and 1 base from J, leaving 13 bases between. This CDR3 is 15 amino acids long. The CDR3 loop reads CATSTLRDLQETQYF. CDR3 in DNA: TGTGCCACCAGCACCTTGCGGGACCTCCAAGAGACCCAGTACTTC.

The V and J genes are TRBV7-2 and TRBJ1-1, with no clear D. CDR3 length: 15 amino acids. Germline CDR1 SGHTA, CDR2 FQGNSA. Trimming cost V 5 bases and J 4 bases, with 17 bases left between them. This CDR3 reads CASSHPGWVGTEAFF. CDR3 bases: TGTGCCAGCAGCCATCCGGGCTGGGTGGGCACTGAAGCTTTCTTT.

The gene calls are TRBV12-3 or TRBV12-4 and TRBJ1-1; D unclear. The V and J ends lost 5 bases and 0 bases respectively, with 10 bases between them. The CDR3 extends over 14 amino acids. CDR3 region: CASSESTLNTEAFF. The CDR3 DNA is TGTGCCAGCAGTGAATCGACACTGAACACTGAAGCTTTCTTT.

This clonotype was recorded a few times. The V and J genes are TRBV7-8 and TRBJ2-5, with TRBD2 identical over 9 bases. Germline V gene lookup returns CDR1 SGHVS and CDR2 FQNEAQ. After removal of 4 bases from V and 3 bases from J, the junction contained 9 bases not matched to a gene. The CDR3 consists of 16 residues. The CDR3 loop reads CASSSGLAHLEETQYF. The CDR3, as DNA: TGTGCCAGCAGCTCCGGACTAGCGCACCTGGAAGAGACCCAGTACTTC.

This clonotype was recorded a few times. The gene calls are TRBV29-1 and TRBJ2-7; D is undetermined. Trimming pared 7 bases from V and 2 bases from J, leaving 12 bases between. Germline CDR1 and CDR2: SQVTM and ANQGSEA. The CDR3 totals 12 residues. CDR3 sequence reads: CSAEVSAYEQYF. For the CDR3, the DNA is TGCAGCGCCGAGGTCTCCGCCTACGAGCAGTACTTC.

The chain links TRBV7-8 to TRBJ2-2, with D possibly being TRBD1 (5 bases). This CDR3 is built from 15 residues. The V end lost 1 base, the J end lost 4 bases, and 10 bases lay between the germline ends. Germline CDR1 SGHVS, CDR2 FQNEAQ. The CDR3 region is CASSLVRQLTGELFF. CDR3 bases: TGTGCCAGCAGCTTAGTCAGACAGCTCACCGGGGAGCTGTTTTTT.

A few counts support this clonotype. The CDR3 reads CASSPGGLRTQYF. The CDR3 DNA is TGTGCCAGCAGTCCAGGGGGTTTACGGACCCAGTACTTC. This rearrangement joins TRBV7-2 to TRBJ2-5, with TRBD1 matching 7 bases. This CDR3 has 13 amino acids. Germline values: CDR1 SGHTA, CDR2 FQGNSA. V lost 6 bases to trimming and J lost 7 bases; unmatched junction nucleotides: 8. Full variable domain (outside the CDR3, taken from reference TRBV7-2 and TRBJ2-5): GAGVSQSPSNKVTEKGKDVELRCDPISGHTALYWYRQSLGQGLEFLIYFQGNSAPDKSGLPSDRFSAERTGGSVSTLTIQRTQQEDSAVYLCASSPGGLRTQYFGPGTRLLVL.

This clonotype was detected a few times. The chain is built from TRBV7-9 and TRBJ2-7; D may correspond to TRBD1 or TRBD2 (5 bases each). CDR1 and CDR2 (germline): SEHNR, FQNEAQ (reference sequence). CDR3 length equals 14 residues. Between the trimmed V and J ends, which lost 10 bases and 7 bases, there was a span of 23 bases. The CDR3, as DNA: TGTGCCATCTCTGTCGGGACCCCGACGAGGGAGCAGTACTTC. Translated, it gives CAISVGTPTREQYF.

V is TRBV7-9 and J is TRBJ1-1, with D perhaps TRBD1 (5 bases). V lost 2 bases to trimming and J lost 2 bases, with 12 bases between them. The CDR3 spans 15 residues. CDR1 is SEHNR and CDR2 is FQNEAQ in the germline V gene (reference sequence). The CDR3 DNA reads TGTGCCAGCAGCTTACCGGCAGGGATAAACACTGAAGCTTTCTTT. It is translated as CASSLPAGINTEAFF.

This clonotype appeared a few times. The rearrangement uses TRBV7-9 and TRBJ1-4; 12 positions agree with TRBD1. The CDR3 spans 17 residues. J gave up 6 bases and V 4 bases, and 9 bases lay outside the gene matches. Germline V gene lookup returns CDR1 SEHNR and CDR2 FQNEAQ (reference sequence). CDR3 residues: CASSSGQGARGHEKLFF. The CDR3 coding sequence is TGTGCCAGCAGCTCGGGACAGGGGGCGCGGGGTCATGAAAAACTGTTTTTT.

The chain employs TRBV9 and TRBJ2-6, with 9 bases lining up with TRBD2. Germline CDR1 SGDLS, CDR2 YYNGEE. This CDR3 is 19 amino acids long. V trimming: 3 bases; J trimming: 0 bases; junction bases outside the gene matches: 10. The CDR3 region is CASSAPLAGKFSGANVLTF. The DNA of the CDR3 is TGTGCCAGCAGCGCGCCTCTAGCGGGGAAGTTCTCTGGGGCCAACGTCCTGACTTTC.

This clonotype was seen repeatedly, ten times or more. This chain links TRBV6-1 with TRBJ2-7; the match to TRBD2 covers 7 bases. CDR3 size: 13 residues. Trimming removed 6 bases from V and 4 bases from J; junction bases left unmatched: 6. Per the germline V gene, CDR1 is MNHNS and CDR2 is SASEGT. CDR3 sequence: CASSSGTPYEQYF. CDR3 coding DNA: TGTGCCAGCAGCAGCGGGACTCCGTACGAGCAGTACTTC.

This clonotype was counted many times. The genes are TRBV11-2 and TRBJ2-2; D uncertain. Per the germline V gene, CDR1 is SGHAT and CDR2 is FQNNGV. V was shortened by 1 base and J by 4 bases, with 4 bases between the two germline ends. This CDR3 has 13 residues. The CDR3 reads CASSLGGTGELFF. CDR3 in DNA: TGTGCCAGCAGCTTAGGGGGCACCGGGGAGCTGTTTTTT.